Shown below are 24 T cell receptor beta chains from a single sample sequenced in a study of human T cells and chemical hapten exposure. TCRdb fed the RACE reads into MiXCR, producing one record per CDR3 protein. The repertoire holds fewer than 85,000 distinct CDR3 sequences, with 10% to 13% as singletons. Noted time point: patch test 2, 6 weeks after DPC sensitization. Treatment indicated: therapeutic diphenylcyclopropenone sensitization with weekly scalp DPC. The sequencing here drew on whole blood, taken in connection with sensitization to the hapten diphenylcyclopropenone (DPC). These receptors were collected from a woman younger than 45 with alopecia areata. Some clones in this sample may be carry-over from other donors' samples.

This clonotype appeared many times. This chain connects TRBV11-3 to TRBJ2-7, with unresolved D. This CDR3 has 11 amino acids. Per germline, CDR1 SGHNT and CDR2 YENEEA. V was trimmed by 3 bases and J by 6 bases, leaving 6 bases between them. DNA for the CDR3: TGTGCCAGCAGCTTGTTACCCGAGCAGTACTTC. Translating it yields CASSLLPEQYF. Complete variable domain (other parts from reference TRBV11-3 and TRBJ2-7): EAGVVQSPRYKIIEKKQPVAFWCNPISGHNTLYWYLQNLGQGPELLIRYENEEAVDDSQLPKDRFSAERLKGVDSTLKIQPAELGDSAVYLCASSLLPEQYFGPGTRLTVT.

In this sample, this clonotype turned up many times. The chain uses TRBV29-1 and TRBJ2-3, with 10 bases fitting TRBD1. In germline, CDR1 is SQVTM, CDR2 ANQGSEA. The CDR3 runs 17 residues. With 6 bases clipped from V and 0 bases from J, the junction kept 12 bases outside the gene matches. This chain's CDR3 is CSVVGQGGRFSTDTQYF. The CDR3 DNA sequence: TGCAGCGTCGTTGGACAGGGGGGCCGTTTTAGCACAGATACGCAGTATTTT.

This clonotype was seen ten or more times. This chain joins TRBV28 and TRBJ1-6; tentative D call: TRBD1 (6 bases). Germline-derived CDR1 and CDR2 are MDHEN and SYDVKM. Deletions cut 3 bases from V and 10 bases from J, with 10 bases between. This CDR3 region has 13 residues. The CDR3 nucleotides are TGTGCCAGCAGTTTCAGGGGCGGATCACCCCTCCACTTT. Its translation: CASSFRGGSPLHF.

Ten or more counts support this clonotype. J is TRBJ1-2 and V is TRBV19, with no clear D. CDR1 is LNHDA, CDR2 SQIVND, per germline (reference sequence). Trimming removed 3 bases from V and 8 bases from J, with 16 bases in between. This CDR3 is built from 14 residues. The CDR3 sequence: CASSIGPLFRGYTF. In DNA form, the CDR3 reads TGTGCCAGTAGTATCGGCCCTCTTTTTCGAGGCTACACCTTC. Complete variable domain (other parts from reference TRBV19 and TRBJ1-2): DGGITQSPKYLFRKEGQNVTLSCEQNLNHDAMYWYRQDPGQGLRLIYYSQIVNDFQKGDIAEGYSVSREKKESFPLTVTSAQKNPTAFYLCASSIGPLFRGYTFGSGTRLTVV.

The V gene is TRBV28, the J gene TRBJ1-5; 8 bases map to TRBD1. Germline lookup yields CDR1 MDHEN and CDR2 SYDVKM. Trimming cost V 11 bases and J 6 bases; bases outside gene matches: 6. The length of the CDR3 is 12 residues. The CDR3 DNA sequence: TGTGCCTTGGGACAGGAATTTCAGCCCCAGCATTTT. Translated: CALGQEFQPQHF.

This clonotype was detected ten times or more. CDR3 in amino acids: CASSRGQGRAGELFF. The CDR3 nucleotides read TGTGCCAGCAGCCGGGGACAGGGAAGAGCCGGGGAGCTGTTTTTT. The chain recombines TRBV7-3 with TRBJ2-2; 9 nucleotides line up with TRBD1. V lost 5 bases to trimming and J lost 6 bases; unmatched junction nucleotides: 7. Germline CDR1 and CDR2: SGHTA and FQGTGA. CDR3 length equals 15 residues.

This clonotype has a count of ten or more. This chain links TRBV28 with TRBJ1-5; D is unclear. The CDR3 is 13 residues long. The germline gives CDR1 MDHEN, CDR2 SYDVKM. The V end lost 6 bases, the J end lost 2 bases, and 8 bases lay between the germline ends. For the CDR3, the DNA is TGTGCCAGCAGGGCCCCGGGCAATCAGCCCCAGCATTTT. Translation: CASRAPGNQPQHF.

This chain links TRBV29-1 with TRBJ1-2; weak D call: TRBD1 (6 bases). Trimming took off 5 bases at V and 3 bases at J, with 7 bases between the two ends. Germline CDR1 reads SQVTM; CDR2 reads ANQGSEA. The CDR3 spans 11 residues. The CDR3 bases are TGCAGCGTTAGGGGGGACTATGGCTACACCTTC. Protein product: CSVRGDYGYTF. Full variable domain (rest looked up from reference TRBV29-1 and TRBJ1-2): SAVISQKPSRDICQRGTSLTIQCQVDSQVTMMFWYRQQPGQSLTLIATANQGSEATYESGFVIDKFPISRPNLTFSTLTVSNMSPEDSSIYLCSVRGDYGYTFGSGTRLTVV.

This clonotype was found many times. V and J are TRBV7-9 and TRBJ1-5; D uncertain. V was trimmed by 5 bases and J by 1 base, leaving 9 bases between them. Germline V lookup: CDR1 SEHNR, CDR2 FQNEAQ (reference sequence). The CDR3 covers 14 residues. DNA of the CDR3: TGTGCCAGCAGCCCCCCCCAAAGCAATCAGCCCCAGCATTTT. It translates to CASSPPQSNQPQHF. Based on the CDR3 plus reference TRBV7-9 and TRBJ1-5, the full variable domain is DTGVSQNPRHKITKRGQNVTFRCDPISEHNRLYWYRQTLGQGPEFLTYFQNEAQLEKSRLLSDRFSAERPKGSFSTLEIQRTEQGDSAMYLCASSPPQSNQPQHFGDGTRLSIL.

V is TRBV20-1 and J is TRBJ1-4; unclear D gene. V was clipped by 3 bases and J by 5 bases, with 10 bases between them. The CDR3 is 13 residues long. The V gene's germline CDR1 is DFQATT and CDR2 SNEGSKA (reference sequence). The CDR3 loop reads CSASFRSNEKLFF. CDR3 coding DNA: TGCAGTGCTAGTTTCAGGTCGAATGAAAAACTGTTTTTT.

Points on this clonotype: This may arise from a read error, as a much more abundant clone is one base away. Here the CDR3 reads CSVNSPGETQYF. The CDR3 DNA follows: TGCAGCGTTAATTCGCCCGGGGAGACCCAGTACTTC. The V and J genes are TRBV29-1 and TRBJ2-5, with no clear D. The CDR3 length is 12 residues. CDR1 and CDR2 (germline): SQVTM, ANQGSEA. V was trimmed by 5 bases and J by 5 bases, leaving 12 bases between them.

The chain uses TRBV3-1 and TRBJ2-2; D call uncertain. V lost 1 base and J 6 bases, leaving 9 bases between the germline ends. In germline, CDR1 is LGHDT, CDR2 YNNKEL (reference sequence). The CDR3 has 14 residues. The CDR3 is CASSQVFSAGELFF. The CDR3 bases are TGTGCCAGCAGCCAAGTTTTTTCGGCCGGGGAGCTGTTTTTT.

This clonotype came up many times. The chain uses TRBV6-6 and TRBJ2-5, with 10 bases aligning to TRBD1. The CDR3 has 15 amino acids. With V trimmed by 2 bases and J by 3 bases, 3 bases remained unmatched. The germline gives CDR1 MNHNY, CDR2 SVGAGI (reference sequence). CDR3 nucleotide sequence: TGTGCCAGCAGTTACCCCGGGACAGGGGAAGAGACCCAGTACTTC. Its translation is CASSYPGTGEETQYF.

This clonotype was seen repeatedly, ten times or more. The J gene is TRBJ2-6, the V gene TRBV10-3; 11 bases line up with TRBD1. V shed 0 bases, J shed 4 bases, and the junction held 5 bases outside the gene matches. This CDR3 contains 18 residues. Per the germline V gene, CDR1 is ENHRY and CDR2 is SYGVKD. The CDR3 region is CAISESGTGGSGANVLTF. Written as DNA, the CDR3 is TGTGCCATCAGTGAGTCTGGGACAGGGGGTTCAGGGGCCAACGTCCTGACTTTC.

Ten or more counts support this clonotype. The genes are TRBV12-3 or TRBV12-4 and TRBJ1-1, with D uncertain. The CDR3 has 15 amino acids. V lost 3 bases and J lost 3, with 14 bases in between. CDR3 amino acids: CASSLGGLMDTEAFF. DNA of the CDR3: TGTGCCAGCAGTTTGGGAGGACTGATGGACACTGAAGCTTTCTTT.

This clonotype was seen many times. The CDR3 region has the DNA TGTGCCAGCAGACGGACAGGTGCCTACGAGCAGTACTTC. Translating it yields CASRRTGAYEQYF. This chain joins TRBV6-2 or TRBV6-3 and TRBJ2-7, with TRBD1 identical over 7 bases. The ends lost 6 bases at V and 2 bases at J; junction bases unmatched: 4. Per the germline V gene, CDR1 is MNHEY and CDR2 is SVGEGT. This CDR3 contains 13 residues.

The rearrangement links TRBV12-5 to TRBJ2-3; possibly TRBD2 for D (6 bases). The germline V gene has CDR1 LGHNT and CDR2 FRNRAP. This CDR3 comprises 14 residues. V lost 7 bases to trimming and J lost 4 bases, with 15 bases between them. The CDR3 region is CASVLTSHADTQYF. Here the CDR3 DNA reads TGTGCTAGTGTGCTGACTAGTCATGCAGATACGCAGTATTTT.

This clonotype was observed at least ten times. The V gene is TRBV19, the J gene TRBJ1-5, with D hard to call. This CDR3 has 14 residues. Germline lookup yields CDR1 LNHDA and CDR2 SQIVND (reference sequence). Trimming shortened V by 5 bases and J by 3 bases, and 11 bases separated the two germline ends. CDR3 in DNA: TGTGCCAGTAGTCTAAGGGCCACCAATCAGCCCCAGCATTTT. As protein: CASSLRATNQPQHF.

This clonotype came up many times. The gene calls are TRBV7-3 and TRBJ1-1, with a weak D call TRBD1 (6 bases). Looked up from germline, CDR1 is SGHTA and CDR2 is FQGTGA. The CDR3 totals 15 residues. Trimming stripped 3 bases from V and 4 bases from J, with 15 bases between. The CDR3 DNA reads TGTGCCAGCAGCTTGGGCAGGGGATCGGGCACTGAAGCTTTCTTT. It is translated as CASSLGRGSGTEAFF.

The genes are TRBV19 and TRBJ2-2; the D gene is possibly TRBD2 (5 bases). Trimming shortened V by 6 bases and J by 3 bases, and 8 bases separated the two germline ends. This CDR3 is built from 13 residues. Per the germline V gene, CDR1 is LNHDA and CDR2 is SQIVND (reference sequence). CDR3 sequence (DNA): TGTGCCAGTAGGGAGGAGGACACCGGGGAGCTGTTTTTT. Protein product: CASREEDTGELFF. The whole variable domain, filled in from reference TRBV19 and TRBJ2-2, reads DGGITQSPKYLFRKEGQNVTLSCEQNLNHDAMYWYRQDPGQGLRLIYYSQIVNDFQKGDIAEGYSVSREKKESFPLTVTSAQKNPTAFYLCASREEDTGELFFGEGSRLTVL.

This sequence joins TRBV28 and TRBJ1-6; no reliable D call. The V end was cut by 6 bases, the J end by 0 bases, with 9 bases between. The CDR3 extends over 15 amino acids. Per the germline V gene, CDR1 is MDHEN and CDR2 is SYDVKM. Written as DNA, the CDR3 is TGTGCCAGCAGCAAACAGAGCTCCTATAATTCACCCCTCCACTTT. It translates to CASSKQSSYNSPLHF.

This clonotype was seen just once. This may be a read error, as it is one base from a much larger clone. V and J are TRBV3-1 and TRBJ1-1; D is unresolved. The germline CDR1 and CDR2 sequences are LGHDT and YNNKEL (reference sequence). CDR3 length equals 13 residues. The V gene lost 10 bases and the J gene lost 2 bases, with 14 bases spanning the gap. The CDR3 region is CATRGIANTEAFF. DNA for the CDR3: TGTGCCACCCGAGGGATAGCCAACACTGAAGCTTTCTTT.

The J gene is TRBJ2-5, the V gene TRBV18, with 7 bases identical to TRBD1. Germline V gene data show CDR1 as KGHSH and CDR2 as LQKENI. The trim removed 5 bases at V and 1 base at J, leaving 4 bases unmatched. There are 14 residues in the CDR3. The CDR3 reads CASSSHRGQETQYF. In DNA, the CDR3 is TGTGCCAGCTCATCCCACAGGGGCCAAGAGACCCAGTACTTC.

There are a few counts of this clonotype. V and J are TRBV11-2 and TRBJ2-4; D is possibly TRBD1 (5 bases). Germline-derived CDR1 and CDR2 are SGHAT and FQNNGV. Deletions cut 4 bases from V and 4 bases from J, with 11 bases between. The CDR3 covers 14 residues. The DNA for the CDR3 is TGTGCCAGCAGCTCCCGGACACGAAAAAACATTCAGTACTTC. This sequence encodes CASSSRTRKNIQYF.